The present entry profiles one T cell receptor (beta chain) with its context. The antigen remains unidentified. These data originate in a study of T-cell memory formation after mild COVID-19. Overall study findings and caveats: Researchers found some responding clones in pre-infection memory, a sign that cross-reactive memory joined.

Trimming removed 7 bases from V and 8 bases from J, with 20 bases in between. Germline V gene lookup returns CDR1 DFQATT and CDR2 SNEGSKA (reference sequence). The CDR3 loop spans 13 amino acids. TCRdb reanalysed the 5' RACE reads using MiXCR and keeps one entry per CDR3 protein. The sample yields 300,000 to 400,000 distinct CDR3 sequences, roughly 21% seen once. What was sequenced was PBMCs or a T cell subset sorted from them (not recorded which). The chain employs TRBV20-1 and TRBJ1-2; tentative D call: TRBD1 (6 bases). The source is an adult woman who had mild COVID-19 (a few samples of this study predate the infection). Cell type and time point are not known. Here the CDR3 DNA reads TGCAGTGACCCTCTCCCGGGGGCGAGAGGCTACACCTTC. Amino acids: CSDPLPGARGYTF.